This T cell receptor beta chain was obtained from a study of glioma-infiltrating T cells after dendritic cell vaccination. About the research overall: Dendritic cell vaccination trial patients had either newly diagnosed or recurrent glioblastoma. Patients received autologous tumor lysate-pulsed dendritic cell vaccination between about 2003 and 2013.

The primer mix had 60 V beta and 13 J beta primers. Assay used: immunoSEQ multiplex PCR; TCRdb lists only in-frame clones, some missing. The sample records around 60,000 clones, under 90% being singletons. Time point defined: after dendritic cell vaccination, including at tumor progression/relapse. No glioblastoma patient carried an isocitrate dehydrogenase mutation. Germline CDR1 reads MNHEY; CDR2 reads SVGAGI. V dropped 5 bases and J dropped 0; count of bases not matched to a gene: 4. CDR3 length: 14 amino acids. Specimen: blood, collected after dendritic cell vaccination. This chain connects TRBV6-5 to TRBJ2-7; 7 positions agree with TRBD1. This TCR was recovered from a human donor with glioblastoma. The CDR3 DNA reads TGTGCCAGCAGTACCCGGGACAGCTCCTACGAGCAGTACTTC. Translated: CASSTRDSSYEQYF.